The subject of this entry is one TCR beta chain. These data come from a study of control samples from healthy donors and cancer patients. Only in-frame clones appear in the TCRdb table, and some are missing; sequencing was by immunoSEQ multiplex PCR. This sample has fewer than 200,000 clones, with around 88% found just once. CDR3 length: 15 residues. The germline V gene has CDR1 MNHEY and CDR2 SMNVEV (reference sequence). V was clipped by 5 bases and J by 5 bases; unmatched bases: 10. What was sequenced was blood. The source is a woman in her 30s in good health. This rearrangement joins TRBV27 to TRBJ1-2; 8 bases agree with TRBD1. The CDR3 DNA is TGTGCCAGCAGTATTGCAGGGGGCGGGTTATATGGCTACACCTTC. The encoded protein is CASSIAGGGLYGYTF.